Given below is one TCR beta chain in context. Its specificity is not known. The sample is drawn from a study of beta chain features in type 1 diabetes. Cells sorted by CD45RO/CCR7/CD25/CD127/CD95/CD27 comprised CD4+ naive, central memory, regulatory and stem cell-like memory cells. Study results and caveats: More deletions and fewer insertions at VDJ junctions were seen in type 1 diabetes patients. Across all four CD4+ subsets, people with type 1 diabetes showed modestly shorter TCRB CDR3s. The cDNA sequencing approach could over-represent high-TCR-expressing cells.

As every portion of the isolated RNA was reverse transcribed, the sequencing read expressed TCRB transcripts. Reads from naive, central memory and regulatory T cell samples averaged about 3.9 million. The repertoire was sequenced with immunoSEQ multiplex PCR; TCRdb's copy has only in-frame clones and lacks some. The sample has some 25,000 clones, around 54% seen once. The sequence derives from a woman between 18 and 29 years old with type 1 diabetes. What was sequenced was Tregs from blood.

This CDR3 is CASSLAWGDSNQPQHF. CDR3 DNA sequence: TGCGCCAGCAGCCTTGCGTGGGGGGACAGCAATCAGCCCCAGCATTTT. The chain uses TRBV4-1 and TRBJ1-5, with D possibly TRBD1 on 5 matching bases. The CDR3 length is 16 residues. Trimming shortened V by 4 bases and J by 1 base, and 14 bases separated the two germline ends. CDR1 is MGHRA and CDR2 is YSYEKL in the germline V gene.